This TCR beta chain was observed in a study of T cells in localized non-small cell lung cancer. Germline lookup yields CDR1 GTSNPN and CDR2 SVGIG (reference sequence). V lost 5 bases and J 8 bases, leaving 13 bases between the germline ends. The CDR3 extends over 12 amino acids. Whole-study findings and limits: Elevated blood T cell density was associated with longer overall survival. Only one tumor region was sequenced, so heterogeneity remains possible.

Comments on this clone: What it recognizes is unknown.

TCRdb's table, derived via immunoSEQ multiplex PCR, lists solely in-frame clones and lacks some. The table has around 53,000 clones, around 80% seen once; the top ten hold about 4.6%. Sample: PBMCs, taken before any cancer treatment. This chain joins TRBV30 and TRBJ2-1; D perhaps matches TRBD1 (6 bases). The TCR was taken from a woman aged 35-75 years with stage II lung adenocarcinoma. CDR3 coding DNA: TGTGCCTGGGGTCTTGAGGGGGATGAGCAGTTCTTC. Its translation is CAWGLEGDEQFF.